Shown below are 10 T cell receptor beta chains from a single sample sequenced in a study of blood T cell repertoires in COVID-19. Method: immunoSEQ multiplex PCR; TCRdb's copy keeps in-frame clones and lacks some. This table has 400,000 to 450,000 clones, around 90% appearing once. Source material: PBMCs or T cells enriched from blood (not recorded which). The source of these receptors is a man younger than 30 who had recovered from COVID-19.

The gene calls are TRBV10-3 and TRBJ1-6; D may be TRBD1 (5 bases). V was shortened by 7 bases and J by 8 bases, with 12 bases between the two germline ends. Germline CDR1 ENHRY, CDR2 SYGVKD. The CDR3 has 13 residues. The CDR3 coding sequence is TGTGCCATCAAAACGACAGAGGATTCACCCCTCCACTTT. It specifies CAIKTTEDSPLHF.

The chain recombines TRBV6-2 or TRBV6-3 with TRBJ2-7; TRBD1 agrees at 7 bases. CDR1 MNHEY and CDR2 SVGEGT come from the germline V gene. Unmatched junction bases numbered 4, after V lost 5 bases and J lost 0 bases. The CDR3 loop spans 14 amino acids. CDR3 in amino acids: CASSQDRVSYEQYF. CDR3 DNA: TGTGCCAGCAGTCAAGACAGGGTCTCCTACGAGCAGTACTTC.

The rearrangement joins TRBV5-1 to TRBJ2-7; 14 bases are a match to TRBD2. Germline V gene lookup returns CDR1 SGHRS and CDR2 YFSETQ. This CDR3 comprises 16 residues. J lost 3 bases, V lost 4 bases, and 6 bases had no gene match. As DNA, the CDR3 is TGCGCCAGCAGCCCAGGGACTAGCGGGAGCTTCTACGAGCAGTACTTC. Amino acid sequence: CASSPGTSGSFYEQYF.

The V and J genes are TRBV14 and TRBJ2-7, with TRBD2 matching 13 bases. V trimming: 1 base; J trimming: 3 bases; junction bases outside the gene matches: 9. This CDR3 region has 18 residues. Germline V gene sequence: CDR1 SGHDN, CDR2 FVKESK. The chain's CDR3 is CASSQVPWTSGGVYEQYF. The CDR3, as DNA: TGTGCCAGCAGCCAAGTCCCGTGGACTAGCGGGGGAGTCTACGAGCAGTACTTC. Complete variable domain (other parts from reference TRBV14 and TRBJ2-7): EAGVTQFPSHSVIEKGQTVTLRCDPISGHDNLYWYRRVMGKEIKFLLHFVKESKQDESGMPNNRFLAERTGGTYSTLKVQPAELEDSGVYFCASSQVPWTSGGVYEQYFGPGTRLTVT.

The chain has TRBV5-5 and TRBJ1-6; no definite D call. The CDR3 is made up of 14 amino acids. The germline gives CDR1 SGHKS, CDR2 YYEKEE (reference sequence). The V gene lost 0 bases and the J gene lost 7 bases, with 8 bases spanning the gap. The CDR3 loop reads CASSLDLGNSPLHF. In DNA form, the CDR3 reads TGTGCCAGCAGCTTGGATCTCGGGAATTCACCCCTCCACTTT.

The chain recombines TRBV10-3 with TRBJ2-2; 9 bases are shared with TRBD2. Germline loops: CDR1 ENHRY, CDR2 SYGVKD. J was trimmed by 4 bases and V by 2 bases; bases with no gene match: 2. This CDR3 has 15 residues. The chain's CDR3 is CAISEIAGVTGELFF. For the CDR3, the DNA is TGTGCCATCAGTGAGATAGCGGGAGTCACCGGGGAGCTGTTTTTT.

This clone was counted a single time. The chain combines TRBV15 with TRBJ1-3, with D tentatively TRBD1 (6 bases). This CDR3 is 15 amino acids long. Trimming took off 5 bases at V and 4 bases at J, with 15 bases between the two ends. Germline V gene data show CDR1 as LNHNV and CDR2 as YYDKDF (reference sequence). The CDR3 region is CATSPGGASGNTIYF. The DNA for the CDR3 is TGTGCCACCAGCCCGGGGGGGGCGTCGGGAAACACCATATATTTT.

This rearrangement joins TRBV4-1 to TRBJ1-2; perhaps TRBD1 as D (6 bases). V was pared by 4 bases and J by 5 bases, with 20 bases between. The CDR3 length is 16 residues. Germline values: CDR1 MGHRA, CDR2 YSYEKL. The CDR3 loop reads CASSLSPTGPEYGYTF. The CDR3 region has the DNA TGCGCCAGCAGCCTCTCGCCGACAGGTCCGGAGTATGGCTACACCTTC.

The rearrangement links TRBV13 to TRBJ2-1; TRBD1 matches at 9 bases. This CDR3 is built from 16 residues. Germline CDR1 PRHDT, CDR2 FYEKMQ (reference sequence). V dropped 6 bases and J dropped 7; count of bases not matched to a gene: 13. The CDR3 DNA reads TGTGCCAGCAGTGCCCCACCCGGGACAGGGAGTAATGAGCAGTTCTTC. This translates into CASSAPPGTGSNEQFF.

This chain joins TRBV5-1 and TRBJ1-1; D is possibly TRBD1 (6 bases). This CDR3 region has 14 residues. Germline V gives CDR1 SGHRS, CDR2 YFSETQ. The V end lost 4 bases, the J end lost 1 base, and 11 bases lay between the germline ends. The CDR3 loop is CASSIKQGNTEAFF. The CDR3 region has the DNA TGCGCCAGCAGCATAAAACAGGGGAACACTGAAGCTTTCTTT. The full variable domain, its missing parts supplied by reference TRBV5-1 and TRBJ1-1, is KAGVTQTPRYLIKTRGQQVTLSCSPISGHRSVSWYQQTPGQGLQFLFEYFSETQRNKGNFPGRFSGRQFSNSRSEMNVSTLELGDSALYLCASSIKQGNTEAFFGQGTRLTVV.